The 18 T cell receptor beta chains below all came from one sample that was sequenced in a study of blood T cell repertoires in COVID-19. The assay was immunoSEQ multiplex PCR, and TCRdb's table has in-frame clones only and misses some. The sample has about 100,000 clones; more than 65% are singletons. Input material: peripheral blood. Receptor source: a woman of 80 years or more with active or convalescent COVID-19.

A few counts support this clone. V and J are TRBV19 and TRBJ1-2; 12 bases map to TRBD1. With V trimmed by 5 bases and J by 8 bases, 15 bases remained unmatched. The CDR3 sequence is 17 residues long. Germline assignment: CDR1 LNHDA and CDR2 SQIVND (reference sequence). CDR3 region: CASSLIPPGQGARGYTF. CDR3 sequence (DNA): TGTGCCAGTAGTTTGATCCCGCCGGGACAGGGGGCGCGGGGCTACACCTTC.

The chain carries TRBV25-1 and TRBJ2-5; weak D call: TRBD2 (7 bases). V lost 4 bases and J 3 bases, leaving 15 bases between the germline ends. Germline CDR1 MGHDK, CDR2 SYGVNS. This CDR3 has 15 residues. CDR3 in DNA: TGTGCCAGCAGTGTCCGGGGGGCTTCCAAAGAGACCCAGTACTTC. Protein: CASSVRGASKETQYF.

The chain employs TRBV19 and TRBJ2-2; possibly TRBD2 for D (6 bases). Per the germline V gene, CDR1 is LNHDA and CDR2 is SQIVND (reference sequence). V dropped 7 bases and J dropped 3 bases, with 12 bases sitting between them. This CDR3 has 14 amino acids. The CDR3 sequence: CASKGTSYTGELFF. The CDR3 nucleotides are TGTGCCAGTAAAGGGACTTCCTACACCGGGGAGCTGTTTTTT.

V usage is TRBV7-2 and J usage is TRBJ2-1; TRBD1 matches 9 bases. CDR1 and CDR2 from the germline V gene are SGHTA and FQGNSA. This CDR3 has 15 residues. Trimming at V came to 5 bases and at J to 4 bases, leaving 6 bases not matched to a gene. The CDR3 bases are TGTGCCAGCAGCGCAACCGGGACAGGGTACAATGAGCAGTTCTTC. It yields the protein CASSATGTGYNEQFF.

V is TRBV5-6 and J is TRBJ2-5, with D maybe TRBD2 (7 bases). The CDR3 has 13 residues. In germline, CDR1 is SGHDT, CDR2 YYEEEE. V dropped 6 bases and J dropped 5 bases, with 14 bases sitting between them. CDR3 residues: CASTLRGGETQYF. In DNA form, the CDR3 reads TGTGCCAGCACCCTGAGGGGGGGCGAGACCCAGTACTTC.

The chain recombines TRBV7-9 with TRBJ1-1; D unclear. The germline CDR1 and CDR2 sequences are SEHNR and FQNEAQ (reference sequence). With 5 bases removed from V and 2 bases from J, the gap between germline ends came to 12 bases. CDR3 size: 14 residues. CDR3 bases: TGTGCCAGCAGCACACCCGGGTCTAACACTGAAGCTTTCTTT. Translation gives CASSTPGSNTEAFF.

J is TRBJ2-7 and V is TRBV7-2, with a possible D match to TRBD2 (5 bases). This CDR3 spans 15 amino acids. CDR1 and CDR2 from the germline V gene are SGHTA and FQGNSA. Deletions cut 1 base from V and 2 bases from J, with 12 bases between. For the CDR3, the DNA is TGTGCCAGCAGCTTAGTCCGGGCGGGCGCCTACGAGCAGTACTTC. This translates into CASSLVRAGAYEQYF.

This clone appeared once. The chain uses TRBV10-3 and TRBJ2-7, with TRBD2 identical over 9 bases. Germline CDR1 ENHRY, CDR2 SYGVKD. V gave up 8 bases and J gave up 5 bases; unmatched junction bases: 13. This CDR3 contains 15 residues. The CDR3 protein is CAIALVAGDINEQYF. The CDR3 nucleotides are TGTGCCATCGCTCTCGTAGCGGGAGATATCAACGAGCAGTACTTC.

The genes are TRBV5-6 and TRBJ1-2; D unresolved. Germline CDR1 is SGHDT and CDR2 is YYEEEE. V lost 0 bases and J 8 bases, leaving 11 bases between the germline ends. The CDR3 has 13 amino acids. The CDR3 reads CASSLERAGGYTF. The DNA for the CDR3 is TGTGCCAGCAGCTTGGAGAGGGCGGGGGGCTACACCTTC.

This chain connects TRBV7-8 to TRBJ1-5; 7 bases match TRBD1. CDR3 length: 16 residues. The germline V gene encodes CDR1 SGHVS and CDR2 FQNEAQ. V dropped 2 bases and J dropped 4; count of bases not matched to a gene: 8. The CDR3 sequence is CASSLLGQLINQPQHF. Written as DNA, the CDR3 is TGTGCCAGCAGCTTATTGGGACAGTTGATAAATCAGCCCCAGCATTTT.

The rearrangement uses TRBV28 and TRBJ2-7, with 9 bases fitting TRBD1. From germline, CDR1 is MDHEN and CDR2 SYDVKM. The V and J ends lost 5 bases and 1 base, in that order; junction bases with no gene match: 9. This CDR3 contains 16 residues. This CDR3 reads CASSTPGQGISYEQYF. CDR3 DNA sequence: TGTGCCAGCAGTACCCCGGGACAGGGTATTTCCTACGAGCAGTACTTC.

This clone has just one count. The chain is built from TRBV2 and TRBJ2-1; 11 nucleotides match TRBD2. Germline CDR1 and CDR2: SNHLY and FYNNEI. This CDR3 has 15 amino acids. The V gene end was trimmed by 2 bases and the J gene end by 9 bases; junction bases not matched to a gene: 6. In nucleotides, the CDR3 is TGTGCCAGCAGTGAATTCGCTAGCGGGAGGCTTGAGCAGTTCTTC. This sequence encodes CASSEFASGRLEQFF.

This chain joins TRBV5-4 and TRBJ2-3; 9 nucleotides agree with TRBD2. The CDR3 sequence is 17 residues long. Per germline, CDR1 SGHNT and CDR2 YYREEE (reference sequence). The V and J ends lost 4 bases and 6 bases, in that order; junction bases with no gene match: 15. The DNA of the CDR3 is TGTGCCAGCAGCCTGCTTGGTGGCGGGAGGGCTGCGGATACGCAGTATTTT. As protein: CASSLLGGGRAADTQYF.

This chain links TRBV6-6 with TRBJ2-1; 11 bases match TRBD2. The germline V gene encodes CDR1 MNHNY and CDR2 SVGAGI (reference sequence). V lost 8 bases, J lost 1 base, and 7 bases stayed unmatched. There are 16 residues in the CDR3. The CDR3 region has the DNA TGTGCCAGCCGATCCGTAGCGGGAGGGTCCTACAATGAGCAGTTCTTC. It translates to CASRSVAGGSYNEQFF.

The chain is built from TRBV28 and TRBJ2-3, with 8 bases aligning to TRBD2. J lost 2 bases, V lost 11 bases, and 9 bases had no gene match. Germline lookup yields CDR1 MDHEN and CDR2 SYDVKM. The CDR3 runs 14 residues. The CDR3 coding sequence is TGTGCCGGTGGTATAGCGGGGACCACAGATACGCAGTATTTT. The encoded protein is CAGGIAGTTDTQYF.

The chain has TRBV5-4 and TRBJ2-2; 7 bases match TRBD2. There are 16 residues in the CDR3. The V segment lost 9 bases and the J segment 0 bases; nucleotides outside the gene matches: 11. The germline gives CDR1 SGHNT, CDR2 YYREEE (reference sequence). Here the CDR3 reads CATQAPGLTNTGELFF. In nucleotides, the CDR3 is TGTGCCACTCAAGCCCCGGGACTAACGAACACCGGGGAGCTGTTTTTT.

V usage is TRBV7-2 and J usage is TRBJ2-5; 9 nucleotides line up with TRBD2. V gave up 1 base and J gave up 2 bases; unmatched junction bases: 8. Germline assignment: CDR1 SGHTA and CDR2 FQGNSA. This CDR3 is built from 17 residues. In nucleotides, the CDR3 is TGTGCCAGCAGCTTAGGGGTCCGCGGGAGGGGTCAAGAGACCCAGTACTTC. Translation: CASSLGVRGRGQETQYF.

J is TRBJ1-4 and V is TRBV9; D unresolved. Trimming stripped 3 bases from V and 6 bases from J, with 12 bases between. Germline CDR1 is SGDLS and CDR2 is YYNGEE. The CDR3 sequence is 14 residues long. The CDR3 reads CASSAPGADEKLFF. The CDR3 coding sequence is TGTGCCAGCAGCGCCCCGGGTGCCGATGAAAAACTGTTTTTT.